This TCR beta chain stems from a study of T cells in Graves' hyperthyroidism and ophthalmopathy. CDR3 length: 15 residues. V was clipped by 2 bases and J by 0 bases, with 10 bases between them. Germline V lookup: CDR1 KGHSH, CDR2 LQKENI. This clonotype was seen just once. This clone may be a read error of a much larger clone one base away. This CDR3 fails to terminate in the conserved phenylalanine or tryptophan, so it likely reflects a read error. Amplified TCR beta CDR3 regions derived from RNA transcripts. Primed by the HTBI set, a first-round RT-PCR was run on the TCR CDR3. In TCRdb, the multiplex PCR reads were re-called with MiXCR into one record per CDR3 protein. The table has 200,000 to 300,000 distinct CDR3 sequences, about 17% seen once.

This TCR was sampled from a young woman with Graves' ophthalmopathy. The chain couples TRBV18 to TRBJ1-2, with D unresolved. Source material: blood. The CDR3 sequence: CASSPSSETNYGYTS. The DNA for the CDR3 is TGTGCCAGCTCACCATCGTCGGAAACTAACTATGGCTACACCTCC.